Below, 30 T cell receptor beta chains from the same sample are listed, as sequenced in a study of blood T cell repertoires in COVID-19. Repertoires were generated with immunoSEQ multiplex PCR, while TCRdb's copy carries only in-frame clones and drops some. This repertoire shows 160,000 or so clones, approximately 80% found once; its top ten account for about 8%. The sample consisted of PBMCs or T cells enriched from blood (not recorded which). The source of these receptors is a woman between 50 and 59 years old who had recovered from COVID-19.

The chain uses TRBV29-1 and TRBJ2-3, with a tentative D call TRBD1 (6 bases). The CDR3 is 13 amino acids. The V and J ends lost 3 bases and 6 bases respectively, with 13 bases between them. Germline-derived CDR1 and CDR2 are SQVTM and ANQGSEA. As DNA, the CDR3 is TGCAGCGTTGACAGTTGGGGGCTGGATACGCAGTATTTT. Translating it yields CSVDSWGLDTQYF.

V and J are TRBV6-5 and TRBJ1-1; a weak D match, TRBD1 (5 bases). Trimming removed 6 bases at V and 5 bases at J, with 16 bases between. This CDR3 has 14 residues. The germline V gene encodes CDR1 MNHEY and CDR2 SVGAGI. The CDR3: CASSPRQLGTEAFF. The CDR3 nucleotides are TGTGCCAGCAGCCCCCGACAGCTAGGGACTGAAGCTTTCTTT.

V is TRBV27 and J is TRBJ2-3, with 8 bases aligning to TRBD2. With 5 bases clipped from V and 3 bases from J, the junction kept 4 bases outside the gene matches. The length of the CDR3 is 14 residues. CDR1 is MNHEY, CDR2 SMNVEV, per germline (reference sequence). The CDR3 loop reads CASSRLAKTDTQYF. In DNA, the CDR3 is TGTGCCAGCAGTCGACTAGCGAAGACAGATACGCAGTATTTT.

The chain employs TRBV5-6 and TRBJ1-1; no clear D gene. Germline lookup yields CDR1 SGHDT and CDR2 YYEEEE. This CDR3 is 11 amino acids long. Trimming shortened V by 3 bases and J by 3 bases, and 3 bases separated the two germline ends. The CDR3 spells CASSSYTEAFF. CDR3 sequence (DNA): TGTGCCAGCAGCTCTTACACTGAAGCTTTCTTT. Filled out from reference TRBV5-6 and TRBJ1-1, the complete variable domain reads DAGVTQSPTHLIKTRGQQVTLRCSPKSGHDTVSWYQQALGQGPQFIFQYYEEEERQRGNFPDRFSGHQFPNYSSELNVNALLLGDSALYLCASSSYTEAFFGQGTRLTVV.

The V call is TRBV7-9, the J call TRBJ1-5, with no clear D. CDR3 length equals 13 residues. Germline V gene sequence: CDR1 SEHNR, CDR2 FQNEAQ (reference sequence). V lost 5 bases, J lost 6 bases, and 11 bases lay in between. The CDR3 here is CASSLSGRQPQHF. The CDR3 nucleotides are TGTGCCAGCAGCCTATCAGGTCGTCAGCCCCAGCATTTT. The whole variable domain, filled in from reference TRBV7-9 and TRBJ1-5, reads DTGVSQNPRHKITKRGQNVTFRCDPISEHNRLYWYRQTLGQGPEFLTYFQNEAQLEKSRLLSDRFSAERPKGSFSTLEIQRTEQGDSAMYLCASSLSGRQPQHFGDGTRLSIL.

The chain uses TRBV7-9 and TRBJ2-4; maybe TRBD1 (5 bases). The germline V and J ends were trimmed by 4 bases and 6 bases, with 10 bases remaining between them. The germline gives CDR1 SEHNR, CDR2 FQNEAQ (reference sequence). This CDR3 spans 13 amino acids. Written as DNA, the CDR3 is TGTGCCAGCAGCTCGATAGACAGAAACATTCAGTACTTC. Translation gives CASSSIDRNIQYF.

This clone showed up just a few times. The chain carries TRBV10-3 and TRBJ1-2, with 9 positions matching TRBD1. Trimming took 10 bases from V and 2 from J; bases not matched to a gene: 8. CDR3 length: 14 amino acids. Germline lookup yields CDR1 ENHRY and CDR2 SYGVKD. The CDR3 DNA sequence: TGTGCCAGTAAACCGGGACAGGGAAACTATGGCTACACCTTC. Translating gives CASKPGQGNYGYTF.

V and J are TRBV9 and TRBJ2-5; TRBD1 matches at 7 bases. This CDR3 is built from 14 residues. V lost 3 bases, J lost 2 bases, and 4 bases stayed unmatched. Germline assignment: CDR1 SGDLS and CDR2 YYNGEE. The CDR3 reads CASSGGTAQETQYF. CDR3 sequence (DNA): TGTGCCAGCAGCGGGGGGACAGCTCAAGAGACCCAGTACTTC.

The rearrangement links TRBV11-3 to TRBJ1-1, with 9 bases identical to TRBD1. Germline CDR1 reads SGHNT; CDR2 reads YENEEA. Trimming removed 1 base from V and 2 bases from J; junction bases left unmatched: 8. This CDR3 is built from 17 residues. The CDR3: CASSLGEGQGINTEAFF. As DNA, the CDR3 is TGTGCCAGCAGCTTAGGAGAGGGACAGGGAATTAACACTGAAGCTTTCTTT.

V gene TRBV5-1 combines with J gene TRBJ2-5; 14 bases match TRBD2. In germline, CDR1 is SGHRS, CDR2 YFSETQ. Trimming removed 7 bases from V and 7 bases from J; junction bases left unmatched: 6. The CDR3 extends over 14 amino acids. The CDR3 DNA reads TGCGCCAGCCCGGGACTAGCGGGAGCTGGGACCCAGTACTTC. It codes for CASPGLAGAGTQYF.

In nucleotides, the CDR3 is TGTGCCAGCAGTAGACGGGACTATCTGAACACTGAAGCTTTCTTT. This encodes CASSRRDYLNTEAFF. The V gene is TRBV5-6, the J gene TRBJ1-1; tentatively, D is TRBD1 (5 bases). V shed 5 bases and J shed 0 bases, with 14 bases lying between them. The CDR3 length is 15 residues. Germline V CDR1 and CDR2: SGHDT, YYEEEE.

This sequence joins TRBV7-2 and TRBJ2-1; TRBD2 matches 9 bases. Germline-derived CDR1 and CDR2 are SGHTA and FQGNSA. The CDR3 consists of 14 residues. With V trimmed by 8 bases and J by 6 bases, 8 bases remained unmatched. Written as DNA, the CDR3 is TGTGCCAGCGGGGATACGGGACTAGCCAATGAGCAGTTCTTC. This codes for CASGDTGLANEQFF.

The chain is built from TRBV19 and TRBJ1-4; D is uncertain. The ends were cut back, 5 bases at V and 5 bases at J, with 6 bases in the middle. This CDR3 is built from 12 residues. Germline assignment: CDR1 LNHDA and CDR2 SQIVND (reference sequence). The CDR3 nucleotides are TGTGCCAGTAGTGCCAGGAATGAAAAACTGTTTTTT. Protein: CASSARNEKLFF.

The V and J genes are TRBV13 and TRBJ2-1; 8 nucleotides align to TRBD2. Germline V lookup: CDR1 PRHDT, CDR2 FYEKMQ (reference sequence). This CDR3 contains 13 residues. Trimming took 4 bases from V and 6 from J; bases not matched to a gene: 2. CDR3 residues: CASSSGLANEQFF. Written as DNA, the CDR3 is TGTGCCAGCAGCTCCGGACTAGCCAATGAGCAGTTCTTC.

The CDR3 DNA sequence: TGTGCCAGCAGCCAAATGGCTACGCAGTATTTT. Amino acids: CASSQMATQYF. The chain couples TRBV11-1 to TRBJ2-3; D gene uncertain. V was shortened by 5 bases and J by 8 bases, with 8 bases between the two germline ends. Germline loops: CDR1 SGHAT, CDR2 FQDESV (reference sequence). There are 11 residues in the CDR3.

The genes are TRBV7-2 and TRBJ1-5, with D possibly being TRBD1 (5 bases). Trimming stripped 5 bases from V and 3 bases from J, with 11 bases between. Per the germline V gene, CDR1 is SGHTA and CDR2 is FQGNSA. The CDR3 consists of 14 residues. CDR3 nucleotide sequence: TGTGCCAGCAGCCTCGGACACGTCAATCAGCCCCAGCATTTT. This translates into CASSLGHVNQPQHF.

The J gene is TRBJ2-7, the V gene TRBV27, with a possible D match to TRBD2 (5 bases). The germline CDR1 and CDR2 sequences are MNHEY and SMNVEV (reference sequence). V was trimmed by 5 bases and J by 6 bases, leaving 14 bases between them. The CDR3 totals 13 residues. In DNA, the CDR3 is TGTGCCAGCAGTCCAACCAGCGCGGGCGAGCAGTACTTC. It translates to CASSPTSAGEQYF.

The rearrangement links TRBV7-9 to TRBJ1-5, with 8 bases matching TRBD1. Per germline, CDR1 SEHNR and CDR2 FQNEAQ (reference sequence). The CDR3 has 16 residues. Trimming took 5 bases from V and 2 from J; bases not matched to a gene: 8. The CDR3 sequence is CASSGLQGAGNQPQHF. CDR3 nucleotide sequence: TGTGCCAGCAGCGGACTTCAGGGGGCAGGCAATCAGCCCCAGCATTTT.

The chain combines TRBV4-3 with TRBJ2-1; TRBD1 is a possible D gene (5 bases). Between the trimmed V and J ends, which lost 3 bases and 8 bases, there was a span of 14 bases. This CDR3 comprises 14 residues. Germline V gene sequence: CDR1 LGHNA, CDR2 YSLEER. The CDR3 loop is CASSHRVEIDEQFF. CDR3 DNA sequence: TGCGCCAGCAGCCACAGGGTCGAAATTGATGAGCAGTTCTTC.

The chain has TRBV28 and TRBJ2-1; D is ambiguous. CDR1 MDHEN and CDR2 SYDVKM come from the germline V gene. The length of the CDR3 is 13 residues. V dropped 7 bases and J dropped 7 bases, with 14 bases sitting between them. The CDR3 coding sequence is TGTGCCAGCATGCTTAGGAGTAGGAATGAGCAGTTCTTC. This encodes CASMLRSRNEQFF.

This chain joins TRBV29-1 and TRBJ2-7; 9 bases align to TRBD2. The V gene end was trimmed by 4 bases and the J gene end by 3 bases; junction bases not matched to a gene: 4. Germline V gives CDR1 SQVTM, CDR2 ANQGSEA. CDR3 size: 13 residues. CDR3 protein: CSVARREGYEQYF. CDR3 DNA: TGCAGCGTTGCGCGGCGGGAGGGCTACGAGCAGTACTTC.

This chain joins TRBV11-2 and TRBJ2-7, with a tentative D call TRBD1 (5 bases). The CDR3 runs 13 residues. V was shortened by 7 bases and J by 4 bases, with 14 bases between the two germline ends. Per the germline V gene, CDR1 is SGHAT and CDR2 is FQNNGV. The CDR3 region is CASKKGITYEQYF. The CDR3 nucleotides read TGTGCCAGCAAAAAGGGGATAACGTACGAGCAGTACTTC.

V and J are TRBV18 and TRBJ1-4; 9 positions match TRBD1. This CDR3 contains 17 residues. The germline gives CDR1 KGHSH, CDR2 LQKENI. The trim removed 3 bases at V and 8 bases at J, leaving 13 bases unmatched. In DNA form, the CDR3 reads TGTGCCAGCTCACCCCGGGACAGGGTTTTAATTGGAGAAAAACTGTTTTTT. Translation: CASSPRDRVLIGEKLFF.

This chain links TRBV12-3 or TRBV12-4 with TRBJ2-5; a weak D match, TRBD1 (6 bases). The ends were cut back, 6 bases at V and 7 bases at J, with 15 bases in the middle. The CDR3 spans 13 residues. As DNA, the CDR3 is TGTGCCAGCAGAACAGGGCCTCCAGGGACCCAGTACTTC. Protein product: CASRTGPPGTQYF.

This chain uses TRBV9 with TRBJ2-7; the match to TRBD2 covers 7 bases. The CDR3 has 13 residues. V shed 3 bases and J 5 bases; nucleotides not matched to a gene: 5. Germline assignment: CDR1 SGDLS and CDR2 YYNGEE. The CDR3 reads CASSGRGRDEQYF. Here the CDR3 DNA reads TGTGCCAGCAGCGGACGGGGGAGGGACGAGCAGTACTTC.

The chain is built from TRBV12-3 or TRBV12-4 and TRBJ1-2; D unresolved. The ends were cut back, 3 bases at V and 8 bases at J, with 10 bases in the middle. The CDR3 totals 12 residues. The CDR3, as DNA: TGTGCCAGCAGTTTCCGGGGTGTAGGCTACACCTTC. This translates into CASSFRGVGYTF.

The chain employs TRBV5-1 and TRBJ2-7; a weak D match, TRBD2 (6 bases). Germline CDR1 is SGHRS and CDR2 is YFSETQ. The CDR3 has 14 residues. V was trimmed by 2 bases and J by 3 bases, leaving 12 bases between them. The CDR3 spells CASSFGGANYEQYF. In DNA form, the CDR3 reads TGCGCCAGCAGCTTCGGAGGGGCCAACTACGAGCAGTACTTC. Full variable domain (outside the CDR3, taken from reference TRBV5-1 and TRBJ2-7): KAGVTQTPRYLIKTRGQQVTLSCSPISGHRSVSWYQQTPGQGLQFLFEYFSETQRNKGNFPGRFSGRQFSNSRSEMNVSTLELGDSALYLCASSFGGANYEQYFGPGTRLTVT.

The CDR3 region is CAIGQGDGYTF. The DNA of the CDR3 is TGTGCTATCGGGCAGGGCGATGGCTACACCTTC. The genes are TRBV3-1 (or the pseudogene TRBV3-2) and TRBJ1-2; D is possibly TRBD1 (5 bases). Germline CDR1 reads LGHDT; CDR2 reads YNNKEL (reference sequence). The CDR3 loop spans 11 amino acids.

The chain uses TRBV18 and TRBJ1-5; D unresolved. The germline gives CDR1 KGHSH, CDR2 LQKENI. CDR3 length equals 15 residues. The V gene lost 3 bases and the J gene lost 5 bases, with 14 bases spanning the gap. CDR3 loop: CASSPGREVYQPQHF. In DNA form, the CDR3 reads TGTGCCAGCTCACCTGGTAGGGAGGTCTATCAGCCCCAGCATTTT.

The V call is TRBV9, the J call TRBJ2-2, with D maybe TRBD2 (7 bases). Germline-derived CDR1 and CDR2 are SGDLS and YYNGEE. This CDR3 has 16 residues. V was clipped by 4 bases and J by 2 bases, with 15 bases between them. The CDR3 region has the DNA TGTGCCAGCAGCCCTTTCGGGGGGCTTAACACCGGGGAGCTGTTTTTT. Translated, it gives CASSPFGGLNTGELFF.